These T cell receptor beta chains were read from a single sample in a study of T cell repertoires and Cas9 in healthy adults. Clones were read by immunoSEQ multiplex PCR, and TCRdb kept only the in-frame ones, dropping some. In the table there are tens of thousands of clones, 91% of which are singletons. The sequenced sample consisted of CD4+ effector T cells (CD127+, CD25-, CD137-, CD154-) from PBMCs; culture status not recorded. The receptor source for this set is a human donor in good health. Each CDR3 is given with its conserved first and last residue. The D gene is left open where the match is weak. Expanded clones get a size class; other rows say once, few or many, or leave the size out.

D gene	clone size	V gene	J gene	CDR3 protein	CDR3 DNA
TRBD1	.	TRBV7-9	TRBJ2-7	CASRPRGTGFHEQYF	TGTGCCAGCAGGCCCCGTGGGACAGGGTTCCACGAGCAGTACTTC
TRBD2	once	TRBV19	TRBJ2-5	CASSTSGGGAETQYF	TGTGCCAGTAGTACCTCCGGGGGGGGCGCCGAGACCCAGTACTTC
.	.	TRBV5-1	TRBJ2-5	CASGLSGQRAGETQYF	TGCGCCAGCGGCTTATCGGGACAGAGGGCGGGGGAGACCCAGTACTTC
.	.	TRBV27	TRBJ2-7	CASSFLSSKGPYEQYF	TGTGCCAGCAGTTTTTTGAGCAGTAAGGGTCCCTACGAGCAGTACTTC
.	.	TRBV5-5	TRBJ2-1	CASSFLSGDSDEQFF	TGTGCCAGCAGCTTCTTGTCGGGAGATAGCGATGAGCAGTTCTTC
.	.	TRBV5-4	TRBJ1-3	CASSSRQAVGNTIYF	TGTGCCAGCAGCTCGCGACAGGCGGTTGGAAACACCATATATTTT
.	.	TRBV4-1	TRBJ2-1	CASSHPPSGPEQFF	TGCGCCAGCAGCCACCCCCCCTCAGGGCCTGAGCAGTTCTTC
.	.	TRBV7-2	TRBJ2-7	CASSLMPYEQYF	TGTGCCAGCAGCTTAATGCCCTACGAGCAGTACTTC
.	.	TRBV2	TRBJ2-4	CASSVKEFQNIQYF	TGTGCCAGCAGTGTTAAAGAGTTCCAAAACATTCAGTACTTC
TRBD2	.	TRBV6-6	TRBJ2-3	CASSYASGVKDTQYF	TGTGCCAGCAGTTACGCTAGCGGGGTGAAAGATACGCAGTATTTT
TRBD1	.	TRBV28	TRBJ1-2	CASNVIGQGAPYGYTF	TGTGCCAGCAACGTAATAGGACAGGGGGCCCCCTATGGCTACACCTTC
TRBD1	.	TRBV27	TRBJ1-6	CASSPGTGNSPLHF	TGTGCCAGCAGTCCCGGGACAGGTAATTCACCCCTCCACTTT
.	.	TRBV5-4	TRBJ2-1	CASSVRDIANNEQFF	TGTGCCAGCAGCGTTAGGGACATAGCCAACAATGAGCAGTTCTTC
TRBD1	once	TRBV2	TRBJ2-6	CASVLGDRFSSGANVLTF	TGTGCCAGCGTTCTTGGGGACAGGTTTTCCTCTGGGGCCAACGTCCTGACTTTC
TRBD2	once	TRBV7-9	TRBJ2-5	CASSLGLAEETQYF	TGTGCCAGCAGCTTAGGACTAGCGGAAGAGACCCAGTACTTC